The subject of this entry is one TCR beta chain. As for time point: pre-reinfection, 55 to 20 weeks before reinfection detection. TCR sequencing was done directly ex vivo on sorted cells, without expansion in vitro. This sample was taken from a study of memory CD8 T cells in hepatitis C reinfection. Study context: Two donors cleared primary HCV but became chronic after reinfection. Reinfection meant HCV RNA positivity after two negatives ≥60 days apart.

V shed 2 bases and J 6 bases; nucleotides not matched to a gene: 12. Per germline, CDR1 SEHNR and CDR2 FQNEAQ (reference sequence). The CDR3 consists of 16 residues. The data were produced by immunoSEQ multiplex PCR, yet TCRdb's version contains in-frame clones alone and is incomplete. There are 50,000 or so clones in the sample; nearly 90% occur only once, and about 1% lies in the top ten. This clonotype was sampled from a man between 18 and 29 years old with hepatitis C virus infection. The sample comprised naive CD8+ T cells sorted from blood. This chain connects TRBV7-9 to TRBJ1-2; 7 nucleotides align to TRBD1. CDR3 region: CASSLSGTAWPDGYTF. The CDR3 coding sequence is TGTGCCAGCAGCTTATCCGGGACAGCCTGGCCGGATGGCTACACCTTC.